These T cell receptor beta chains were read from a single sample in a study of PD-1 blockade in classical Hodgkin lymphoma. Profiled with immunoSEQ multiplex PCR; TCRdb holds only in-frame clones, not every one. The table lists around 7,300 clones, around nine tenths of them singletons. The specimen comprised peripheral blood mononuclear cells (PBMCs), sampled before the fourth cycle of nivolumab. These receptors originate from a human donor with classical Hodgkin lymphoma. CDR3s include the opening cysteine and the closing phenylalanine or tryptophan. Each record gives: V gene, D gene, clone size, J gene, CDR3 DNA, CDR3 protein. D genes are given only for firm matches. Clone size is stated in some rows and not others, as once, few, many or a class when expanded.

V: TRBV6-5
D: NA
size: NA
J: TRBJ2-2
DNA: TGTGCCAGCAGTTCCTCAAACACCGGGGAGCTGTTTTTT
CDR3: CASSSSNTGELFF

V: TRBV19
D: TRBD1
size: NA
J: TRBJ1-1
DNA: TGTGCCAGTAACGAAGGGACAGGGCTGAACACTGAAGCTTTCTTT
CDR3: CASNEGTGLNTEAFF

V: TRBV11-2
D: TRBD2
size: NA
J: TRBJ2-5
DNA: TGTGCCAGCAGCTTAGCCCCCTCTAGCGGGGGGGATCAAGAGACCCAGTACTTC
CDR3: CASSLAPSSGGDQETQYF

V: TRBV11-3
D: NA
size: once
J: TRBJ1-5
DNA: TGTGCCAGCAGCTTAGGGGACAATCAGCCCCAGCATTTT
CDR3: CASSLGDNQPQHF

V: TRBV4-1
D: TRBD1
size: NA
J: TRBJ1-4
DNA: TGCGCCAGCAGCCAATCATGGGACAGCGATGAAAAACTGTTTTTT
CDR3: CASSQSWDSDEKLFF

V: TRBV2
D: NA
size: NA
J: TRBJ2-2
DNA: TGTGCCAGCAGTGAAATCGGGGGACTTCACCACCTCACCGGGGAGCTGTTTTTT
CDR3: CASSEIGGLHHLTGELFF

V: TRBV18
D: NA
size: NA
J: TRBJ2-4
DNA: TGTGCCAGCTCACCAACTGTCGGGCAGGGCGCCAAAAACATTCAGTACTTC
CDR3: CASSPTVGQGAKNIQYF

V: TRBV19
D: NA
size: NA
J: TRBJ2-6
DNA: TGTGCCAGTAGTATAGGCACTTACTCTGGGGCCAACGTCCTGACTTTC
CDR3: CASSIGTYSGANVLTF

V: TRBV6-5
D: TRBD1
size: NA
J: TRBJ1-1
DNA: TGTGCCAGCAGTTATATTGGACAGGGGGTTATAGCTTTCTTT
CDR3: CASSYIGQGVIAFF

V: TRBV7-9
D: TRBD1
size: NA
J: TRBJ1-2
DNA: TGTGCCAGCAGCTCAGGGGGGGGCTATGGCTACACCTTC
CDR3: CASSSGGGYGYTF

V: TRBV29-1
D: TRBD1
size: NA
J: TRBJ1-2
DNA: TGCACCGTAAACAGGGGAGACATTGGCTACACCTTC
CDR3: CTVNRGDIGYTF

V: TRBV5-1
D: TRBD1
size: once
J: TRBJ1-1
DNA: TGCGCCAGCAGCATTGGACAGGGGGCTACGAACACTGAAGCTTTCTTT
CDR3: CASSIGQGATNTEAFF

V: TRBV4-1
D: NA
size: NA
J: TRBJ2-6
DNA: TGCGCCAGCAGCCTTGGGGGGTCTGGGGCCAACGTCCTGACTTTC
CDR3: CASSLGGSGANVLTF

V: TRBV21-1
D: NA
size: NA
J: TRBJ1-2
DNA: TGTGCCAGCAGCAAAGTACGGCTCTATGGCTACACCTTC
CDR3: CASSKVRLYGYTF

V: TRBV19
D: TRBD2
size: NA
J: TRBJ2-5
DNA: TGTGCCTCGAAGACTAGCGGGGAAGAGACCCAGTACTTC
CDR3: CASKTSGEETQYF

V: TRBV7-2
D: NA
size: NA
J: TRBJ1-1
DNA: TGTGCCAGCAGCCCGGCGGGAGGGGGGCGGACTGAAGCTTTCTTT
CDR3: CASSPAGGGRTEAFF

V: TRBV5-1
D: TRBD1
size: NA
J: TRBJ2-5
DNA: TGCGCCAGCAGCTCCGGGACAGGGGTAGAGACCCAGTACTTC
CDR3: CASSSGTGVETQYF

V: TRBV6-5
D: NA
size: NA
J: TRBJ1-1
DNA: TGTGCCAGCAGTTGGGTTTTGGGGTACACTGAAGCTTTCTTT
CDR3: CASSWVLGYTEAFF

V: TRBV9
D: NA
size: few
J: TRBJ1-2
DNA: TGTGCCAGCAGCCCGGACAGCCTACTCCTCTATGGGGTGATGGGCTACACCTTC
CDR3: CASSPDSLLLYGVMGYTF

V: TRBV11-2
D: TRBD1
size: NA
J: TRBJ2-5
DNA: TGTGCCAGCAGCTTATACGGGACAGGGGCAGGAGAGACCCAGTACTTC
CDR3: CASSLYGTGAGETQYF

V: TRBV5-1
D: TRBD1
size: NA
J: TRBJ2-5
DNA: TGCGCCAGCAGCCCGGGACAGGGGGCTTGGGAGACCCAGTACTTC
CDR3: CASSPGQGAWETQYF

V: TRBV7-8
D: NA
size: NA
J: TRBJ1-2
DNA: TGTGCCAGCAGCTTAATGGCATTTTATGGCTACACCTTC
CDR3: CASSLMAFYGYTF

V: TRBV5-1
D: NA
size: once
J: TRBJ2-2
DNA: TGCGCCAGCAGCTTGTTACCGGGTAGGGCCGGGGAGCTGTTTTTT
CDR3: CASSLLPGRAGELFF

V: TRBV11-2
D: TRBD1
size: NA
J: TRBJ1-1
DNA: TGTGCCAGCAGCTCCAACAGGGGACTAAACACTGAAGCTTTCTTT
CDR3: CASSSNRGLNTEAFF

V: TRBV9
D: NA
size: NA
J: TRBJ2-6
DNA: TGTGCCAGCAGCGTAGGGCAGGGCGGCTTGGGGGGGGCCAACGTCCTGACTTTC
CDR3: CASSVGQGGLGGANVLTF

V: TRBV5-1
D: TRBD2
size: NA
J: TRBJ2-3
DNA: TGCGCCAGCAGCTTGAGTCAGCGGGGGTATAGGGATACGCAGTATTTT
CDR3: CASSLSQRGYRDTQYF

V: TRBV7-3
D: TRBD1
size: NA
J: TRBJ2-5
DNA: TGTGCCAGCAGCGATGACAGGGGGGAGACCCAGTACTTC
CDR3: CASSDDRGETQYF